This TCR beta chain was profiled in a study of T cell responses to AZD1222 COVID-19 vaccine. Points from the study as a whole: Variant regions that are unmutated are reportedly the target of nearly half of spike-specific TCRs.

Of note for this clone: The antigen is unknown.

TCRdb's copy holds only in-frame clones and misses some; the assay was immunoSEQ multiplex PCR. The table includes over 120,000 clones, about 94% detected once. CDR1 is KGHDR and CDR2 is SFDVKD in the germline V gene. Deletions cut 7 bases from V and 3 bases from J, with 8 bases between. The CDR3 has 13 residues. The source is an adult in good health. The V gene is TRBV24-1, the J gene TRBJ2-2; D gene ambiguous. Sequencing was performed on peripheral blood, taken on day 0 of AZD1222 vaccination. This CDR3 is CATRSPHTGELFF. The CDR3 bases are TGTGCCACCAGGTCCCCCCACACCGGGGAGCTGTTTTTT.